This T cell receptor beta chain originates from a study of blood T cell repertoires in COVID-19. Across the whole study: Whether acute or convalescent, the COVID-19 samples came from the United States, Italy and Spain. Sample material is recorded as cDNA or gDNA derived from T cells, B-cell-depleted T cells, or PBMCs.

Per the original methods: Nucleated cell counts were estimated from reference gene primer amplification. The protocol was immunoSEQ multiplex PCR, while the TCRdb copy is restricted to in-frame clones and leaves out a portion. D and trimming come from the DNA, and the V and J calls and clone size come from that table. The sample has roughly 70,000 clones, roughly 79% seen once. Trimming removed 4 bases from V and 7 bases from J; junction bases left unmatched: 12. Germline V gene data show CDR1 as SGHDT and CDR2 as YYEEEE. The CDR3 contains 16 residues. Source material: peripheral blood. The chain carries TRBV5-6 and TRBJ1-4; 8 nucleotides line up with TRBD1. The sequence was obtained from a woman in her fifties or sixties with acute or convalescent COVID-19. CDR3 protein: CASSDGQGATVEKLFF. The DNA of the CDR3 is TGTGCCAGCAGCGACGGACAGGGCGCGACGGTTGAAAAACTGTTTTTT.